The 15 T cell receptor beta chains below were found in one sample sequenced in a study of regulatory T cells. These TCRs' antigens remain unknown. Study findings and constraints: In CD3G-deficient patients, conventional CD4+ T cells were enriched for hydrophobic CDR3 residues at positions 6 and 7.

Amplification used 52 TRBV primers and 13 TRBJ primers. Generated by immunoSEQ multiplex PCR, the TCRdb table keeps only in-frame clones and is missing some. The sample carries over 25,000 clones, about 93% recorded once. The sequencing sample was made of conventional CD4+ T cells sorted from blood. Every receptor here comes from a child aged 2 to 15 with CD3G deficiency.

The CDR3 region is CASSSHGYSEQYF. As DNA, the CDR3 is TGTGCCAGCAGCTCCCACGGCTACAGTGAGCAGTATTTT. The chain joins TRBV11-2 to TRBJ2-3; D is unresolved. Germline CDR1 reads SGHAT; CDR2 reads FQNNGV. The CDR3 is made up of 13 amino acids. V lost 4 bases to trimming and J lost 11 bases, with 16 bases between them.

The rearrangement joins TRBV6-1 to TRBJ2-5; no reliable D call. CDR1 is MNHNS and CDR2 is SASEGT in the germline V gene. CDR3 size: 13 residues. V lost 3 bases to trimming and J lost 5 bases, with 10 bases between them. This CDR3 is CASSDRDRETQYF. CDR3 nucleotide sequence: TGTGCCAGCAGTGACCGAGATCGGGAGACCCAGTACTTC.

The chain carries TRBV11-1 and TRBJ2-4, with TRBD2 matching 13 bases. This CDR3 is 18 amino acids long. Germline loops: CDR1 SGHAT, CDR2 FQDESV (reference sequence). With 8 bases clipped from V and 0 bases from J, the junction kept 10 bases outside the gene matches. The CDR3 DNA sequence: TGTGCCAGCCCCCCGGGACTAGCGGGATATCTAGCCAAAAACATTCAGTACTTC. Translation gives CASPPGLAGYLAKNIQYF.

CDR3 DNA sequence: TGTGCCAGCAGCTTAGTGGGTGGGACCGGCAATGAGCAGTTCTTC. It translates to CASSLVGGTGNEQFF. V usage is TRBV7-9 and J usage is TRBJ2-1; D is tentatively TRBD1 or TRBD2 (5 bases each). V lost 1 base and J 6 bases, leaving 13 bases between the germline ends. There are 15 residues in the CDR3. CDR1 SEHNR and CDR2 FQNEAQ come from the germline V gene (reference sequence).

V and J are TRBV6-1 and TRBJ1-1, with 7 bases aligning to TRBD1. The V and J ends lost 4 bases and 5 bases, in that order; junction bases with no gene match: 7. CDR3 length equals 14 residues. Germline loops: CDR1 MNHNS, CDR2 SASEGT. CDR3: CASSGYRGTTEAFF. CDR3 in DNA: TGTGCCAGCAGTGGGTACAGGGGAACGACTGAAGCTTTCTTT.

The chain links TRBV2 to TRBJ2-7; TRBD2 matches 8 bases. Germline CDR1 reads SNHLY; CDR2 reads FYNNEI. The CDR3 consists of 17 residues. V dropped 2 bases and J dropped 2; count of bases not matched to a gene: 11. The CDR3 region is CASSEPGGGNPTYEQYF. The CDR3 DNA follows: TGTGCCAGCAGTGAACCCGGGGGGGGCAACCCTACCTACGAGCAGTACTTC.

The chain couples TRBV28 to TRBJ1-2, with TRBD1 identical over 9 bases. Germline V gives CDR1 MDHEN, CDR2 SYDVKM. V dropped 6 bases and J dropped 7; count of bases not matched to a gene: 12. The CDR3 totals 15 residues. This chain's CDR3 is CASRNPGTGLSGYTF. For the CDR3, the DNA is TGTGCCAGCAGAAACCCCGGGACAGGGTTATCTGGCTACACCTTC.

The chain carries TRBV6-1 and TRBJ2-4; 10 positions match TRBD1. From germline, CDR1 is MNHNS and CDR2 SASEGT. V lost 3 bases to trimming and J lost 1 base; unmatched junction nucleotides: 0. The CDR3 is 15 residues long. The chain's CDR3 is CASSEDRGAKNIQYF. DNA of the CDR3: TGTGCCAGCAGTGAGGACAGGGGGGCCAAAAACATTCAGTACTTC.

J is TRBJ2-2 and V is TRBV27; TRBD1 is a possible D gene (5 bases). Germline CDR1 and CDR2: MNHEY and SMNVEV (reference sequence). V was trimmed by 3 bases and J by 3 bases, leaving 8 bases between them. CDR3 length equals 14 residues. The CDR3 spells CASSFGRDTGELFF. The CDR3 nucleotides are TGTGCCAGCAGTTTTGGCAGGGACACCGGGGAGCTGTTTTTT.

This clone was observed a handful of times. The chain is built from TRBV27 and TRBJ1-1, with D tentatively TRBD1 (5 bases). Germline CDR1 and CDR2: MNHEY and SMNVEV (reference sequence). The CDR3 length is 13 residues. Deletions cut 6 bases from V and 2 bases from J, with 10 bases between. CDR3 bases: TGTGCCAGCAGCCCAGGGTACAACACTGAAGCTTTCTTT. This gives the protein CASSPGYNTEAFF.

The chain has TRBV4-1 and TRBJ2-4; 11 bases map to TRBD2. Trimming took 2 bases from V and 1 from J; bases not matched to a gene: 1. Germline values: CDR1 MGHRA, CDR2 YSYEKL. There are 16 residues in the CDR3. The CDR3 reads CASSQIAGGAKNIQYF. CDR3 coding DNA: TGCGCCAGCAGCCAAATAGCGGGAGGGGCCAAAAACATTCAGTACTTC.

This clone was observed a single time. The chain recombines TRBV6-1 with TRBJ2-7; D is ambiguous. CDR3 length: 14 residues. The germline gives CDR1 MNHNS, CDR2 SASEGT. Deletions cut 6 bases from V and 3 bases from J, with 15 bases between. The CDR3, as DNA: TGTGCCAGCAGCTTTCTCGACCTTCACTACGAGCAGTACTTC. The encoded protein is CASSFLDLHYEQYF.

This chain joins TRBV5-1 and TRBJ2-3, with 8 bases fitting TRBD1. After removal of 4 bases from V and 2 bases from J, the junction contained 6 bases not matched to a gene. Germline CDR1 is SGHRS and CDR2 is YFSETQ. CDR3 size: 15 residues. CDR3 region: CASSGQGIPTDTQYF. CDR3 nucleotides: TGCGCCAGCAGCGGACAGGGAATTCCCACAGATACGCAGTATTTT.

The V call is TRBV7-8, the J call TRBJ2-7; TRBD1 agrees at 8 bases. Trimming at V came to 3 bases and at J to 6 bases, leaving 7 bases not matched to a gene. The CDR3 loop spans 14 amino acids. The germline CDR1 and CDR2 sequences are SGHVS and FQNEAQ. In DNA form, the CDR3 reads TGTGCCAGCAGCTTTACCGGGACAGGAGGCGAGCAGTACTTC. It codes for CASSFTGTGGEQYF.

The genes are TRBV6-1 and TRBJ2-7; D gene unclear. The V and J ends lost 6 bases and 4 bases respectively, with 7 bases between them. The CDR3 totals 11 residues. Per the germline V gene, CDR1 is MNHNS and CDR2 is SASEGT. The CDR3 sequence: CASRVGYEQYF. CDR3 bases: TGTGCCAGCAGAGTGGGTTACGAGCAGTACTTC.